A selection of T cell receptor beta chains follows, all from one sample in a study of PD-L1 blockade in urothelial cancer. Clones were read by immunoSEQ multiplex PCR, and TCRdb kept only the in-frame ones, dropping some. Seen here are fewer than 50,000 clones, about 86% observed once, and the top ten hold more than 3%. The material was PBMCs, obtained around atezolizumab (anti-PD-L1) treatment. These receptors were collected from a man in his 70s with urothelial cancer. Each CDR3 is given with its conserved first and last residue. Fields, in order: CDR3 length, V gene, D gene, clone size, J gene, CDR3 DNA, CDR3 protein. A D gene is named only where the DNA matches it firmly. Not every row has a clone size; where given, it reads once, few, many or a size class.

16,TRBV27,TRBD1,NA,TRBJ2-1,TGTGCCAGCAGTTCCACAGGGGGCGCGTGGTACAATGAGCAGTTCTTC,CASSSTGGAWYNEQFF
14,TRBV2,TRBD1,NA,TRBJ1-2,TGTGCCAGCAGTGAGACAGGGGGGAACTATGGCTACACCTTC,CASSETGGNYGYTF
14,TRBV7-9,NA,many,TRBJ1-1,TGTGCCAGCAGTCTGGGCCAGGAGAACACTGAAGCTTTCTTT,CASSLGQENTEAFF
14,TRBV9,NA,once,TRBJ1-5,TGTGCCAGCAGCGTAGGGGCAGTGGATCAGCCCCAGCATTTT,CASSVGAVDQPQHF
15,TRBV9,TRBD1,NA,TRBJ2-2,TGTGCCAGCAGCACTTCGACAGGGCCCACCGGGGAGCTGTTTTTT,CASSTSTGPTGELFF
16,TRBV28,NA,NA,TRBJ1-3,TGTGCCAGCAGTCCTCGAGGCACCTTCTCTGGAAACACCATATATTTT,CASSPRGTFSGNTIYF
15,TRBV4-1,TRBD1,few,TRBJ1-2,TGCGCCAGCCGCGAAGTTGGCAGGGGGGAGATAGGCTACACCTTC,CASREVGRGEIGYTF
16,TRBV7-9,TRBD1,NA,TRBJ1-2,TGTGCCAGCAGCTTAGCGTCGGGACAGGGGGCCTCTGGCTACACCTTC,CASSLASGQGASGYTF
15,TRBV6-1,TRBD1,few,TRBJ2-7,TGTGCCAGCAGTGAACGGACAGGGAGCTCCTACGAGCAGTACTTC,CASSERTGSSYEQYF
14,TRBV5-4,NA,NA,TRBJ2-6,TGTGCCAGCGGCGGAAACTCTGGGGCCAACGTCCTGACTTTC,CASGGNSGANVLTF
13,TRBV27,NA,NA,TRBJ1-5,TGTGCCAGCAGTTTAAAGGGGAACCAGCCCCAGCATTTT,CASSLKGNQPQHF
16,TRBV5-6,TRBD1,NA,TRBJ2-7,TGTGCCAGCAGTTCCTTGGACAGGGGTGAAGTAGGAGAGCAGTACTTC,CASSSLDRGEVGEQYF
13,TRBV11-3,NA,NA,TRBJ2-7,TGTGCCAGCAGCTTAGGGGGAGAGCGCGAGCAGTACTTC,CASSLGGEREQYF
13,TRBV27,NA,NA,TRBJ1-2,TGTGCCAGCAGCCGACTCGGAGTCGAGGGCTACACCTTC,CASSRLGVEGYTF
14,TRBV25-1,NA,NA,TRBJ2-2,TGTGCCAGCAGGACGGACAGTAACACCGGGGAGCTGTTTTTT,CASRTDSNTGELFF
15,TRBV2,TRBD2,NA,TRBJ2-1,TGTGCCAGCCGCCCCCCGGGACTAGCGGACAATGAGCAGTTCTTC,CASRPPGLADNEQFF
15,TRBV21-1,NA,NA,TRBJ2-7,TGTGCCAGCAGCATAGGGGTCCACAACTCCTACGAGCAGTACTTC,CASSIGVHNSYEQYF
11,TRBV20-1,TRBD1,NA,TRBJ2-3,TGCAGTGCTATTATACAGGGGACGCAGTATTTT,CSAIIQGTQYF
14,TRBV7-3,TRBD1,NA,TRBJ2-2,TGTGCCAGCAGCTTTAACAGGGGTGACGGGGAGCTGTTTTTT,CASSFNRGDGELFF
17,TRBV4-3,TRBD2,NA,TRBJ2-1,TGCGCCAGCAGCCAAGCCCGCGGGGGGAGCTCCTACAATGAGCAGTTCTTC,CASSQARGGSSYNEQFF
14,TRBV6-1,NA,few,TRBJ1-5,TGTGCCAGCAGTGAAGGACAGGCCGGTCAGCCCCAGCATTTT,CASSEGQAGQPQHF
15,TRBV19,NA,NA,TRBJ2-1,TGTGCCAGTAGTACCTCTAGCGTCTCCTACAATGAGCAGTTCTTC,CASSTSSVSYNEQFF
13,TRBV19,NA,NA,TRBJ2-4,TGTGCCAGTAGTATAGGAGGAGGGCACATTCAGTACTTC,CASSIGGGHIQYF
13,TRBV28,TRBD1,NA,TRBJ1-1,TGTGCCAGCAGCCGACAGGGTGGAGGGTCAGCTTTCTTT,CASSRQGGGSAFF
16,TRBV4-1,NA,NA,TRBJ1-1,TGCGCCAGCAGCGGGGCCCTAGGAAATTTGAACACTGAAGCTTTCTTT,CASSGALGNLNTEAFF
14,TRBV18,NA,NA,TRBJ2-1,TGTGCCAGCTCACCATCAGGATCCTACAATGAGCAGTTCTTC,CASSPSGSYNEQFF
13,TRBV27,NA,NA,TRBJ1-6,TGTGCCAGCAGTTTAAGGAGCCCTTCACCCCTCCACTTT,CASSLRSPSPLHF
14,TRBV9,TRBD2,NA,TRBJ2-1,TGTGCCAGCAGCGCCCTGACTAGCGGGGGTGAGCAGTTCTTC,CASSALTSGGEQFF
15,TRBV14,TRBD1,NA,TRBJ1-1,TGTGCCAGCAGCCGTGACAGGGGGCAGGTCACTGAAGCTTTCTTT,CASSRDRGQVTEAFF